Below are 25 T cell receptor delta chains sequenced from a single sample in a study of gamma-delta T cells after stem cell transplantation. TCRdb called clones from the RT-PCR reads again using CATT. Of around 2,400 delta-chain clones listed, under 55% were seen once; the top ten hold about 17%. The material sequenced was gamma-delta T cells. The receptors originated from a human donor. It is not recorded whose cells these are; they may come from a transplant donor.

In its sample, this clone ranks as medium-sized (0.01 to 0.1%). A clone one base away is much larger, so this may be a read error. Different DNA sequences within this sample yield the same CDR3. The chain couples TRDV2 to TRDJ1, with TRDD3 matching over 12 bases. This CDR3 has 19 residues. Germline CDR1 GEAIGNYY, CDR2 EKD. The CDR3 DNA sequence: TGTGCCTGTGACCCAGTACTGGGGGATACTTTCCGGTACACCGATAACCTCATCTTT. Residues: CACDPVLGDTFRYTDNLIF.

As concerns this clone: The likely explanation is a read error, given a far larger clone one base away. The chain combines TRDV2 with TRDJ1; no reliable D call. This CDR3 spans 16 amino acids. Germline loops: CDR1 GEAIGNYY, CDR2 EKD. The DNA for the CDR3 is TGTGCCTGTGACTTGTTGACCCCTCTCTCCTCCGATAACCTCATCTTT. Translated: CACDLLTPLSSDNLIF.

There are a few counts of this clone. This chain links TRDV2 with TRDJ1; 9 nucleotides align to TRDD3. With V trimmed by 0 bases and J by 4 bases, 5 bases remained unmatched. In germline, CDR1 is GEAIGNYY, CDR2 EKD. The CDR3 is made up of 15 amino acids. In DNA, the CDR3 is TGTGCCTGTGACACCGTGGATGGGGGATACGATAAACTCATCTTT. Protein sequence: CACDTVDGGYDKLIF.

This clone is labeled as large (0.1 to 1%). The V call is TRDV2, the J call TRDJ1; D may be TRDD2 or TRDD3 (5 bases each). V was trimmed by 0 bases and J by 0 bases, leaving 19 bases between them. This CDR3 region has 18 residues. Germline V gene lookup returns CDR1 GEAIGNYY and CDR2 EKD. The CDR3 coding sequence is TGTGCCTGTGACACCGTCCTTCGTGGGGACGGGTACACCGATAAACTCATCTTT. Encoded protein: CACDTVLRGDGYTDKLIF.

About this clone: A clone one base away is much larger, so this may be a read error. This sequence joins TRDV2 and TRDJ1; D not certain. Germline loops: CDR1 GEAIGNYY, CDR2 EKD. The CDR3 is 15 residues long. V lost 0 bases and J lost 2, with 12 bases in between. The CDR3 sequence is CACDTARPRTDKLIF. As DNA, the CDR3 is TGTGCCTGTGACACCGCGAGACCACGAACCGATAAACTCATCTTT.

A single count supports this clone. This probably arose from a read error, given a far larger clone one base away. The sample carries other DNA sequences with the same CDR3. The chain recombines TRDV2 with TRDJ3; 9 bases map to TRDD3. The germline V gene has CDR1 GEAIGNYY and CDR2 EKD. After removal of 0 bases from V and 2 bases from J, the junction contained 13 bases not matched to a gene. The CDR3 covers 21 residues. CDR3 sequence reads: CACDTIVLGDLGPWDTRQMFF. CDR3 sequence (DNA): TGTGCCTGTGACACCATCGTACTGGGGGACCTAGGACCCTGGGACACCCGACAGATGTTTTTC.

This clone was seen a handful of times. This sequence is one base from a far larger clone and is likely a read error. The CDR3 DNA reads TGTGCCTGTGGCAAGGTCACGCCTGGGGGATACGACCCCCCCGGGGCAGAGGGCAAACTCATCTTT. The encoded protein is CACGKVTPGGYDPPGAEGKLIF. The chain combines TRDV2 with TRDJ1; 12 bases align to TRDD3. The CDR3 length is 22 residues. J lost 8 bases, V lost 5 bases, and 32 bases had no gene match. CDR1 is GEAIGNYY, CDR2 EKD, per germline.

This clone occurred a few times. CDR3 region: CACEPLPRLGDRRFDKLIF. The CDR3 nucleotides read TGTGCCTGCGAACCTCTTCCTAGGCTGGGGGATAGACGATTCGATAAACTCATCTTT. This chain links TRDV2 with TRDJ1, with TRDD3 identical over 10 bases. This CDR3 region has 19 residues. Trimming cost V 7 bases and J 4 bases; bases outside gene matches: 23. Per the germline V gene, CDR1 is GEAIGNYY and CDR2 is EKD.

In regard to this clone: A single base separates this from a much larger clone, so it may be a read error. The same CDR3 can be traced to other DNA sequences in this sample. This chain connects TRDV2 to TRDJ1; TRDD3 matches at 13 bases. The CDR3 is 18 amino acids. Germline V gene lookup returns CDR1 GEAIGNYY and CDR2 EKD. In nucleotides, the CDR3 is TGCGCCTGTGACGCTCTACTGGGGGATACGGGGTACACCGATAAACTCATCTTT. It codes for CACDALLGDTGYTDKLIF.

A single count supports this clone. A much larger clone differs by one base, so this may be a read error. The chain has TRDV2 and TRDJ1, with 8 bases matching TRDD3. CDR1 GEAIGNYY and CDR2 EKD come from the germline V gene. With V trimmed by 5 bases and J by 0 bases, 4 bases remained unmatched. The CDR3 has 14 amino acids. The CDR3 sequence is CACGTLGDTDKLIF. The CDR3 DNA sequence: TGTGCCTGTGGCACACTGGGGGACACCGATAAACTCATCTTT.

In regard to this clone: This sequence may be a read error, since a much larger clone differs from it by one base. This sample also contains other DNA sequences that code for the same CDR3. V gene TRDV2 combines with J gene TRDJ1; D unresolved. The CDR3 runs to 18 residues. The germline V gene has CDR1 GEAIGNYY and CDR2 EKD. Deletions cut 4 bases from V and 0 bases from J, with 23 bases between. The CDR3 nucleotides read TGTGCCTGTGAAACGGTGCCGTCAGGGACCCAATACACCGATAAACTCATCTTT. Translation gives CACETVPSGTQYTDKLIF.

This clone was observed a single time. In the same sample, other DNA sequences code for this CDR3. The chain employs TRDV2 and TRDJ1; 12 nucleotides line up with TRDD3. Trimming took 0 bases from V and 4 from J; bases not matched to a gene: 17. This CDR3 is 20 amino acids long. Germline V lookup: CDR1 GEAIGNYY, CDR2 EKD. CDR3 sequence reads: CACDTVGLGDTPRVGDKLIF. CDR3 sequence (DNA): TGTGCCTGTGACACCGTGGGGCTGGGGGATACGCCACGGGTCGGCGATAAACTCATCTTT.

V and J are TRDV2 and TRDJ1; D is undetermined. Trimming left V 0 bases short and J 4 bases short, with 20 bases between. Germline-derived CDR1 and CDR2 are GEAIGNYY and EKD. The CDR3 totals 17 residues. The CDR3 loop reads CACDTLSTSFSVDKLIF. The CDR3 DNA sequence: TGTGCCTGTGACACCCTTTCCACCTCATTTTCGGTCGATAAACTCATCTTT.

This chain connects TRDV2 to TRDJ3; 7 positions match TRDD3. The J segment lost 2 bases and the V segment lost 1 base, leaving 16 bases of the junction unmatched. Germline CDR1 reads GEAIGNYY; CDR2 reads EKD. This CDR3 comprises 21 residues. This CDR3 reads CACDTFPVGDHSPWDTRQMFF. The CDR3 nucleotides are TGTGCCTGTGACACTTTCCCGGTGGGGGACCATTCCCCCTGGGACACCCGACAGATGTTTTTC.

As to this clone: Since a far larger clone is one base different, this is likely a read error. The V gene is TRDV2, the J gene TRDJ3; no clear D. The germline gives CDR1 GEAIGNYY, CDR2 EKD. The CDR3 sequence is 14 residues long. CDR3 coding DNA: TGTGCCTGTGACACCGTGTGGGACACCCTACAGATGTTTTTC. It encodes CACDTVWDTLQMFF.

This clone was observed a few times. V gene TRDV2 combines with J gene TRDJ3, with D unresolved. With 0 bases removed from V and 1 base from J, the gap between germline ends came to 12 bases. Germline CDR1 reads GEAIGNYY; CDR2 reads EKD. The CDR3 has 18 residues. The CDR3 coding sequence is TGTGCCTGTGACACCGTCGGGAGCCGATCCTGGGACACCCGACAGATGTTTTTC. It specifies CACDTVGSRSWDTRQMFF.

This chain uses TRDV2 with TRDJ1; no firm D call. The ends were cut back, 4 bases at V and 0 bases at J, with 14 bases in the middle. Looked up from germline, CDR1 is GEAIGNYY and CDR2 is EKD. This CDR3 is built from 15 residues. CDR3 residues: CACDPLADHTDKLIF. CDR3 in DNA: TGTGCCTGTGATCCCCTTGCGGACCACACCGATAAACTCATCTTT.

The CDR3, as DNA: TGTGCCTGTGACACACTGGGGATGTGGTACACCGATAAACTCATCTTT. Translating it yields CACDTLGMWYTDKLIF. The chain joins TRDV2 to TRDJ1, with 7 positions matching TRDD3. Losses at the gene ends were 1 base for V and 0 bases for J; bases not matched to a gene: 7. The CDR3 sequence is 16 residues long. Germline V lookup: CDR1 GEAIGNYY, CDR2 EKD.

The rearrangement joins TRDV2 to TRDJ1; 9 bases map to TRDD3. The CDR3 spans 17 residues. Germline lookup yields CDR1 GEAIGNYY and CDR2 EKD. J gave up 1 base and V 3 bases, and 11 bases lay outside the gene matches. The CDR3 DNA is TGTGCCTGTGACCTCATCCCACTGGGGGAATCCACCGATAAACTCATCTTT. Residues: CACDLIPLGESTDKLIF.

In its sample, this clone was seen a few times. CDR3 sequence (DNA): TGTGCCTGTGACTACCTTCCTGAACTGGGGGACCACACCGATAAACTCATCTTT. It codes for CACDYLPELGDHTDKLIF. The chain recombines TRDV2 with TRDJ1; 9 bases are shared with TRDD3. V trimming: 3 bases; J trimming: 0 bases; junction bases outside the gene matches: 13. CDR1 is GEAIGNYY, CDR2 EKD, per germline. This CDR3 has 18 amino acids.

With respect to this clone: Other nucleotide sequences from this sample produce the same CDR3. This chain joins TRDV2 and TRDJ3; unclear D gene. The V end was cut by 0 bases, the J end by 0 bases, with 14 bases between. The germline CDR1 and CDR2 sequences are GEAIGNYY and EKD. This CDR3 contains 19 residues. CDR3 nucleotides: TGTGCCTGTGACACCGGATTCTCGGAGCGCTCCTGGGACACCCGACAGATGTTTTTC. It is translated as CACDTGFSERSWDTRQMFF.

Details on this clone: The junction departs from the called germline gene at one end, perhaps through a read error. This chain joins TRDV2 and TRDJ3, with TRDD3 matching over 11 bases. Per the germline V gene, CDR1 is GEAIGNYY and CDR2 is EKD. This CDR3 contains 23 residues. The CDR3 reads CACDTVVGDTLVNNSWATRQMFF. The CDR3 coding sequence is TGTGCCTGTGACACCGTGGTGGGGGATACGCTGGTGAATAACTCCTGGGCCACCCGACAGATGTTTTTC.

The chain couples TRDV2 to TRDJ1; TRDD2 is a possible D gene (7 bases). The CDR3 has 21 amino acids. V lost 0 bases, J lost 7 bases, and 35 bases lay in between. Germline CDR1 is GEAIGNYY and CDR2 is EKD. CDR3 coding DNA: TGTGCCTGTGACACCGTTCCTACGGGCAGGATACTCCTTCAGTACACTGCTAAACTCATCTTT. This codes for CACDTVPTGRILLQYTAKLIF.

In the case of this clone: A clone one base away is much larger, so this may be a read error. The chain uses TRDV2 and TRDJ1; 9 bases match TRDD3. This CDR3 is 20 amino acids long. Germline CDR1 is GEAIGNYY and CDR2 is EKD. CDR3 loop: CACDTVSPLGDKRDTDKPIF. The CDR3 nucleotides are TGTGCCTGTGACACCGTAAGTCCCTTGGGGGATAAAAGGGACACCGATAAACCCATCTTT.

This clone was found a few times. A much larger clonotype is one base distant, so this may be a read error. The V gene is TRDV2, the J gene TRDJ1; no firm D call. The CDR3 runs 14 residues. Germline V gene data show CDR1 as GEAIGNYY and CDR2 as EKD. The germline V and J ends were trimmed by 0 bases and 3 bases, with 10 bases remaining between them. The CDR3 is CACDTLLVPDKLIF. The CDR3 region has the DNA TGTGCCTGTGACACCCTCCTGGTACCCGATAAACTCATCTTT.